A single sample is the source of the 20 T cell receptor beta chains below, sequenced in a study of T-cell reconstitution after alpha-beta-depleted transplantation in children. TCRbeta library preparation incorporated unique molecular identifiers. A single record per CDR3 protein comes from TCRdb applying MiXCR to the PCR reads. The table lists 110,000 or so distinct CDR3 sequences, about 6.4% of them singletons. Source: PBMCs, mostly from graft donor cells, taken 360 days after TCRalphabeta/CD19-depleted stem cell transplant. These TCRs come from a male patient under 10 years old who had a stem cell transplant for acute lymphoblastic leukemia, so the T cells may come from the graft donor.

Many counts were recorded for this clonotype. The gene calls are TRBV4-3 and TRBJ2-7; 8 bases line up with TRBD2. Per germline, CDR1 LGHNA and CDR2 YSLEER. Losses at the gene ends were 0 bases for V and 5 bases for J; bases not matched to a gene: 9. This CDR3 is built from 16 residues. CDR3 residues: CASSQDVSGRLNEQYF. The CDR3 DNA is TGCGCCAGCAGCCAAGATGTGAGCGGGAGACTTAACGAGCAGTACTTC.

This clonotype was counted a few times. V usage is TRBV4-3 and J usage is TRBJ1-1; tentative D call: TRBD1 (5 bases). The ends were cut back, 1 base at V and 3 bases at J, with 12 bases in the middle. The CDR3 is 15 residues long. Per the germline V gene, CDR1 is LGHNA and CDR2 is YSLEER. This CDR3 reads CASSQGRGGDTEAFF. In DNA form, the CDR3 reads TGCGCCAGCAGCCAAGGAAGGGGTGGGGACACTGAAGCTTTCTTT.

This clonotype was counted many times. The chain recombines TRBV29-1 with TRBJ1-1, with 7 bases that match TRBD1. Per germline, CDR1 SQVTM and CDR2 ANQGSEA. The CDR3 length is 12 residues. The V and J ends lost 5 bases and 5 bases, in that order; junction bases with no gene match: 5. The CDR3 DNA reads TGCAGCGTTTGGACAGGCGGGACTGAAGCTTTCTTT. Its protein is CSVWTGGTEAFF.

This clonotype has only a few counts. The V and J genes are TRBV24-1 and TRBJ2-1, with TRBD2 matching over 10 bases. Looked up from germline, CDR1 is KGHDR and CDR2 is SFDVKD. The CDR3 is 14 amino acids. J lost 9 bases, V lost 4 bases, and 5 bases had no gene match. DNA of the CDR3: TGTGCCACCAGTGACCGCCTAGCGGGAGTTGAGCAGTTCTTC. Protein: CATSDRLAGVEQFF.

In this sample, this clonotype turned up a few times. J is TRBJ2-6 and V is TRBV6-5; D is unclear. This CDR3 comprises 18 residues. V was cut by 2 bases and J by 0 bases, with 14 bases left in between. The germline CDR1 and CDR2 sequences are MNHEY and SVGAGI. Here the CDR3 reads CASSYRGKRLSGANVLTF. CDR3 nucleotides: TGTGCCAGCAGTTACAGAGGAAAGAGACTCTCTGGGGCCAACGTCCTGACTTTC.

This clonotype has a handful of counts. The rearrangement links TRBV5-6 to TRBJ1-2, with TRBD1 identical over 7 bases. In germline, CDR1 is SGHDT, CDR2 YYEEEE. V trimming: 6 bases; J trimming: 8 bases; junction bases outside the gene matches: 10. CDR3 length: 13 residues. The CDR3 protein is CASTIGGASGYTF. The CDR3 coding sequence is TGTGCCAGCACCATAGGGGGCGCGAGCGGCTACACCTTC.

V and J are TRBV6-2 or TRBV6-3 and TRBJ2-1; weak D call: TRBD1 (5 bases). V was pared by 0 bases and J by 7 bases, with 16 bases between. CDR1 MNHEY and CDR2 SVGEGT come from the germline V gene. CDR3 size: 16 residues. The CDR3 coding sequence is TGTGCCAGCAGTTACTCAAAGGGGAAAGATAGAAATGAGCAGTTCTTC. It encodes CASSYSKGKDRNEQFF.

This clonotype was seen ten or more times. This chain connects TRBV5-1 to TRBJ1-6; D gene unclear. This CDR3 is 16 amino acids long. Trimming removed 0 bases at V and 0 bases at J, with 7 bases between. Looked up from germline, CDR1 is SGHRS and CDR2 is YFSETQ. The CDR3 sequence is CASSLAGSSYNSPLHF. The CDR3 bases are TGCGCCAGCAGCTTGGCGGGGAGCTCCTATAATTCACCCCTCCACTTT.

This clonotype was seen ten or more times. The V gene is TRBV7-9, the J gene TRBJ2-7, with unresolved D. With 5 bases removed from V and 3 bases from J, the gap between germline ends came to 8 bases. CDR1 and CDR2 (germline): SEHNR, FQNEAQ (reference sequence). This CDR3 spans 12 amino acids. CDR3 sequence (DNA): TGTGCCAGCAGCCTAGATGTCTACGAGCAGTACTTC. This encodes CASSLDVYEQYF.

The rearrangement links TRBV4-1 to TRBJ2-1; tentatively, D is TRBD1 or TRBD2 (6 bases each). In germline, CDR1 is MGHRA, CDR2 YSYEKL. There are 15 residues in the CDR3. Trimming removed 4 bases at V and 6 bases at J, with 16 bases between. CDR3 sequence: CASSLLGGRVNEQFF. CDR3 DNA sequence: TGCGCCAGCAGCCTTCTCGGGGGCCGCGTCAATGAGCAGTTCTTC.

In this sample, this clonotype turned up many times. V gene TRBV7-2 combines with J gene TRBJ2-1; D is ambiguous. Trimming left V 4 bases short and J 1 base short, with 17 bases between. The CDR3 is 17 amino acids. Germline lookup yields CDR1 SGHTA and CDR2 FQGNSA. CDR3: CASSSLVLINSYNEQFF. DNA for the CDR3: TGTGCCAGCAGCTCTCTCGTTTTGATAAATTCCTACAATGAGCAGTTCTTC.

The V and J genes are TRBV28 and TRBJ2-7; 7 bases fit TRBD2. Unmatched junction bases numbered 5, after V lost 7 bases and J lost 2 bases. This CDR3 comprises 13 residues. Germline CDR1 and CDR2: MDHEN and SYDVKM. CDR3 loop: CASTQTSTYEQYF. The CDR3 bases are TGTGCCAGCACCCAGACTAGCACCTACGAGCAGTACTTC.

J is TRBJ1-3 and V is TRBV5-1, with D perhaps TRBD1 (5 bases). The CDR3 spans 13 residues. Germline CDR1 and CDR2: SGHRS and YFSETQ. V lost 1 base and J lost 11, with 13 bases in between. This CDR3 is CASSLSEGKAIYF. The CDR3 DNA reads TGCGCCAGCAGCTTGTCCGAGGGGAAAGCCATATATTTT.

This clonotype was observed at least ten times. CDR3 DNA sequence: TGTGCCGCCTCCGGCAGGGGCGGTTCGCATGAGCAGTTCTTC. As protein: CAASGRGGSHEQFF. The V gene is TRBV28, the J gene TRBJ2-1; tentatively, D is TRBD1 (6 bases). CDR1 is MDHEN, CDR2 SYDVKM, per germline. V was shortened by 11 bases and J by 8 bases, with 22 bases between the two germline ends. The CDR3 has 14 residues.

In its sample, this clonotype was seen many times. The V call is TRBV29-1, the J call TRBJ2-1; D unresolved. Per the germline V gene, CDR1 is SQVTM and CDR2 is ANQGSEA. The germline V and J ends were trimmed by 7 bases and 3 bases, with 10 bases remaining between them. The CDR3 covers 12 residues. DNA for the CDR3: TGCAGCGCTTACGACATCTACAATGAGCAGTTCTTC. Translating gives CSAYDIYNEQFF.

This clonotype is judged medium-sized. CDR3 amino acids: CSANAGYNEQFF. The CDR3 coding sequence is TGCAGTGCTAACGCTGGATACAATGAGCAGTTCTTC. The chain recombines TRBV20-1 with TRBJ2-1; D is unresolved. This CDR3 spans 12 amino acids. The germline V gene has CDR1 DFQATT and CDR2 SNEGSKA (reference sequence). V gave up 4 bases and J gave up 4 bases, with 8 bases separating them.

This clonotype was observed at least ten times. The gene calls are TRBV6-5 and TRBJ1-6; possibly TRBD1 for D (6 bases). The length of the CDR3 is 16 residues. V was clipped by 0 bases and J by 7 bases, with 13 bases between them. The germline CDR1 and CDR2 sequences are MNHEY and SVGAGI. CDR3 amino acids: CASSYSIGGRNSPLHF. The CDR3 coding sequence is TGTGCCAGCAGTTACTCGATTGGGGGCAGGAATTCACCCCTCCACTTT.

This clonotype has at least ten counts. The rearrangement uses TRBV5-1 and TRBJ1-1; tentative D call: TRBD1 (6 bases). The CDR3 covers 15 residues. Germline CDR1 is SGHRS and CDR2 is YFSETQ. V lost 4 bases to trimming and J lost 1 base, with 14 bases between them. The CDR3 spells CASSDRDKGNTEAFF. For the CDR3, the DNA is TGCGCCAGCAGCGACCGGGACAAGGGGAACACTGAAGCTTTCTTT.

Only a few counts were recorded for this clonotype. The V call is TRBV2, the J call TRBJ2-7; a possible D gene is TRBD2 (6 bases). CDR3 length: 13 residues. CDR1 is SNHLY and CDR2 is FYNNEI in the germline V gene. Trimming removed 8 bases from V and 0 bases from J, with 11 bases in between. The CDR3 protein is CASFGGFSYEQYF. The CDR3 nucleotides read TGTGCCAGCTTCGGGGGATTCTCCTACGAGCAGTACTTC.

This clonotype was seen ten or more times. The rearrangement links TRBV6-1 to TRBJ2-1; 11 bases agree with TRBD2. Germline trimming cut 5 bases from V and 0 bases from J; bases unmatched to any gene: 3. CDR1 and CDR2 (germline): MNHNS, SASEGT. CDR3 size: 16 residues. The chain's CDR3 is CASSPTSGNSYNEQFF. CDR3 DNA sequence: TGTGCCAGCAGTCCGACTAGCGGGAACTCCTACAATGAGCAGTTCTTC.